This TCR beta chain was sequenced in a study of T cells after yellow fever vaccination. Study-wide findings and caveats: Booster sampling recovered most clones from primary vaccination (roughly 97% CD4, around 88% CD8).

This CDR3 comprises 13 residues. Looked up from germline, CDR1 is MDHEN and CDR2 is SYDVKM. With V trimmed by 6 bases and J by 10 bases, 9 bases remained unmatched. TCRdb used MiXCR to reprocess the 5' RACE reads, holding one entry per CDR3 protein. Of more than 300,000 distinct CDR3 sequences in the sample, roughly 4.3% were seen once. This clonotype occurred many times. As yet, its antigen is unknown. The chain has TRBV28 and TRBJ1-5; TRBD1 aligns across 7 bases. This sequence originates from a man younger than 35 who received the YFV17D yellow fever vaccine. The sample consisted of PBMCs, taken 15 days after the yellow fever booster vaccination. CDR3 in amino acids: CASRLGQMSPQHF. For the CDR3, the DNA is TGTGCCAGCAGGCTGGGACAGATGAGTCCCCAGCATTTT.